The 28 T cell receptor beta chains below were found in one sample sequenced in a study of identical twins. Using its own MiXCR run on the 5' RACE reads, TCRdb lists one record per CDR3 protein. The profile shows hundreds of thousands of distinct CDR3 sequences, approximately 7% of them singletons. The data also belong to a second study, concerning yellow fever vaccine responses in identical twins.

Sequencing was carried out using memory (CD45RO+) T cells sorted from blood. These TCRs come from a woman younger than 30 in good health.

CDR3 residues: CASSGNVGQSSYNEQFF. The DNA of the CDR3 is TGTGCCAGTAGTGGCAACGTCGGACAGAGCTCCTACAATGAGCAGTTCTTC. The chain combines TRBV19 with TRBJ2-1, with D perhaps matching TRBD1 (6 bases). The V and J ends lost 5 bases and 0 bases respectively, with 17 bases between them. The germline V gene has CDR1 LNHDA and CDR2 SQIVND (reference sequence). The CDR3 is 17 residues long. The full variable domain, completed using reference TRBV19 and TRBJ2-1, is DGGITQSPKYLFRKEGQNVTLSCEQNLNHDAMYWYRQDPGQGLRLIYYSQIVNDFQKGDIAEGYSVSREKKESFPLTVTSAQKNPTAFYLCASSGNVGQSSYNEQFFGPGTRLTVL.

The chain links TRBV7-7 to TRBJ2-5; perhaps TRBD1 as D (6 bases). This CDR3 spans 15 amino acids. CDR1 and CDR2 (germline): SSHAT, FNYEAQ (reference sequence). The V end was cut by 1 base, the J end by 5 bases, with 14 bases between. Here the CDR3 DNA reads TGTGCCAGCAGCTTAGGGCAGGGGCTGGGGGAGACCCAGTACTTC. This gives the protein CASSLGQGLGETQYF.

The CDR3 nucleotides are TGCGCCAGCAGCCTTGTGACAGGACTGATTCCCGGGGAGCTGTTTTTT. Translated: CASSLVTGLIPGELFF. V usage is TRBV5-1 and J usage is TRBJ2-2, with D possibly being TRBD1 (6 bases). Germline CDR1 reads SGHRS; CDR2 reads YFSETQ. V gave up 4 bases and J gave up 6 bases, with 19 bases separating them. The CDR3 is 16 amino acids.

The chain links TRBV6-1 to TRBJ1-2; D is uncertain. V was cut by 7 bases and J by 0 bases, with 12 bases left in between. This CDR3 has 14 amino acids. CDR1 and CDR2 from the germline V gene are MNHNS and SASEGT. The CDR3 DNA is TGTGCCAGCACTAACACAAATCCTAACTATGGCTACACCTTC. Its protein is CASTNTNPNYGYTF.

This clonotype was found many times. This chain links TRBV5-6 with TRBJ1-2; a weak D match, TRBD1 (5 bases). Trimming stripped 5 bases from V and 6 bases from J, with 17 bases between. The CDR3 is 14 residues long. Germline CDR1 is SGHDT and CDR2 is YYEEEE. The CDR3 DNA sequence: TGTGCCAGCAGGAAGGGGTTGTTCGCGAATGGCTACACCTTC. Translation: CASRKGLFANGYTF.

This chain uses TRBV21-1 with TRBJ1-5. TRBV21-1 is labeled a pseudogene. CDR3 length: 15 amino acids. The CDR3 loop reads CASSKEDHSNQPQHF. The CDR3 coding sequence is TGTGCCAGCAGCAAGGAAGATCATAGCAATCAGCCCCAGCATTTT.

This clonotype was counted only a few times. This chain joins TRBV20-1 and TRBJ1-4; D not resolved. The CDR3 length is 15 residues. Germline values: CDR1 DFQATT, CDR2 SNEGSKA (reference sequence). With 3 bases removed from V and 8 bases from J, the gap between germline ends came to 19 bases. The CDR3, as DNA: TGCAGTGCTAGTGAATGGGCAGACGCGGGGGAAAAACTGTTTTTT. Encoded protein: CSASEWADAGEKLFF.

This clonotype has a count of ten or more. The V and J genes are TRBV12-3 or TRBV12-4 and TRBJ2-3; D gene uncertain. The CDR3 length is 12 residues. V was shortened by 8 bases and J by 5 bases, with 11 bases between the two germline ends. CDR3 region: CASSWLRDTQYF. The CDR3 DNA reads TGTGCCAGCTCCTGGCTTAGAGATACGCAGTATTTT.

In its sample, this clonotype was seen a few times. J is TRBJ2-3 and V is TRBV7-6; no reliable D call. The CDR3 has 14 amino acids. Deletions cut 1 base from V and 2 bases from J, with 7 bases between. Germline V CDR1 and CDR2: SGHVS, FNYEAQ. CDR3 sequence (DNA): TGTGCCAGCAGCTTAGTGGGCCTCACAGATACGCAGTATTTT. Translated: CASSLVGLTDTQYF. The full variable domain, in which reference TRBV7-6 and TRBJ2-3 provide the parts outside the CDR3, is GAGVSQSPRYKVTKRGQDVALRCDPISGHVSLYWYRQALGQGPEFLTYFNYEAQQDKSGLPNDRFSAERPEGSISTLTIQRTEQRDSAMYRCASSLVGLTDTQYFGPGTRLTVL.

This clonotype came up a few times. The rearrangement links TRBV3-1 to TRBJ1-1, with D unresolved. Trimming cost V 1 base and J 5 bases, with 8 bases left between them. This CDR3 is 13 amino acids long. Germline V gives CDR1 LGHDT, CDR2 YNNKEL (reference sequence). CDR3 region: CASSQVMGTEAFF. The CDR3 nucleotides read TGTGCCAGCAGCCAAGTAATGGGAACTGAAGCTTTCTTT.

The sample holds a few counts of this clonotype. CDR3 region: CASSVQVGKETQYF. Written as DNA, the CDR3 is TGTGCCAGCAGCGTACAGGTGGGGAAAGAGACCCAGTACTTC. The chain links TRBV7-2 to TRBJ2-5; TRBD1 might be the D (5 bases). V was cut by 5 bases and J by 3 bases, with 13 bases left in between. The length of the CDR3 is 14 residues. Looked up from germline, CDR1 is SGHTA and CDR2 is FQGNSA.

The rearrangement links TRBV29-1 to TRBJ1-5; 7 bases line up with TRBD1. The germline V gene encodes CDR1 SQVTM and CDR2 ANQGSEA. This CDR3 contains 14 residues. V trimming: 5 bases; J trimming: 3 bases; junction bases outside the gene matches: 7. This CDR3 is CSVWDSRYNQPQHF. The CDR3 DNA is TGCAGCGTTTGGGACAGCCGTTACAATCAGCCCCAGCATTTT.

This clonotype was observed many times. The V and J genes are TRBV2 and TRBJ2-1, with D uncertain. V lost 4 bases and J lost 9, with 19 bases in between. Germline V lookup: CDR1 SNHLY, CDR2 FYNNEI. This CDR3 contains 15 residues. The CDR3 bases are TGTGCCAGCAGTGTTGAGTCCCCCACCTTTGGTGAGCAGTTCTTC. This translates into CASSVESPTFGEQFF.

There are many counts of this clonotype. V gene TRBV29-1 combines with J gene TRBJ1-5, with 8 nucleotides matching TRBD1. The CDR3 extends over 15 amino acids. J lost 1 base, V lost 4 bases, and 6 bases had no gene match. The V gene's germline CDR1 is SQVTM and CDR2 ANQGSEA. The CDR3 region is CSVVLRTGSNQPQHF. CDR3 nucleotide sequence: TGCAGCGTTGTACTTCGGACAGGGAGCAATCAGCCCCAGCATTTT. The variable domain in full, completed from reference TRBV29-1 and TRBJ1-5, reads SAVISQKPSRDICQRGTSLTIQCQVDSQVTMMFWYRQQPGQSLTLIATANQGSEATYESGFVIDKFPISRPNLTFSTLTVSNMSPEDSSIYLCSVVLRTGSNQPQHFGDGTRLSIL.

This clonotype was counted a few times. Here the CDR3 DNA reads TGTGCCAGCAGGGGCAGACTAGCGGGATACCAAGAGACCCAGTACTTC. Protein sequence: CASRGRLAGYQETQYF. V and J are TRBV3-1 and TRBJ2-5; 11 nucleotides agree with TRBD2. Germline-derived CDR1 and CDR2 are LGHDT and YNNKEL (reference sequence). V was pared by 6 bases and J by 0 bases, with 6 bases of the junction left unmatched. The CDR3 runs 16 residues.

The V gene is TRBV11-2, the J gene TRBJ2-5, with D possibly being TRBD1 (5 bases). CDR1 is SGHAT and CDR2 is FQNNGV in the germline V gene. The CDR3 is 14 amino acids. Trimming pared 3 bases from V and 4 bases from J, leaving 12 bases between. CDR3 sequence (DNA): TGTGCCAGCAGCTTGGGCAGGGTGGGAGAGACCCAGTACTTC. Amino acid sequence: CASSLGRVGETQYF. The full variable domain, rest sourced from reference TRBV11-2 and TRBJ2-5, is EAGVAQSPRYKIIEKRQSVAFWCNPISGHATLYWYQQILGQGPKLLIQFQNNGVVDDSQLPKDRFSAERLKGVDSTLKIQPAKLEDSAVYLCASSLGRVGETQYFGPGTRLLVL.

The gene calls are TRBV7-8 and TRBJ2-1; TRBD1 or TRBD2 may be the D gene (6 bases each). Germline CDR1 and CDR2: SGHVS and FQNEAQ. This CDR3 has 14 residues. V lost 8 bases and J lost 0, with 11 bases in between. The CDR3 is CASRGTSSYNEQFF. The DNA for the CDR3 is TGTGCCAGCCGGGGGACAAGCTCCTACAATGAGCAGTTCTTC.

This rearrangement joins TRBV20-1 to TRBJ2-1, with TRBD2 matching over 9 bases. The junction had 4 bases not matched to a gene; V was cut back by 7 bases and J by 9 bases. This CDR3 region has 11 residues. Germline CDR1 and CDR2: DFQATT and SNEGSKA (reference sequence). The CDR3 bases are TGCAGTGGTTTAGCGGGAGCTGAGCAGTTCTTC. Translation gives CSGLAGAEQFF.

This clonotype appeared many times. This chain joins TRBV7-2 and TRBJ2-7; 10 nucleotides line up with TRBD1. Germline lookup yields CDR1 SGHTA and CDR2 FQGNSA. V lost 5 bases to trimming and J lost 6 bases; unmatched junction nucleotides: 4. The CDR3 has 13 residues. The CDR3 here is CASSPGTGVEQYV. CDR3 DNA sequence: TGTGCCAGCAGCCCTGGGACAGGGGTCGAGCAGTACGTC.

This clonotype was seen only a few times. The chain recombines TRBV20-1 with TRBJ2-7, with D maybe TRBD2 (6 bases). Germline V lookup: CDR1 DFQATT, CDR2 SNEGSKA (reference sequence). The CDR3 length is 14 residues. V gave up 1 base and J gave up 3 bases, with 13 bases separating them. The CDR3 loop reads CSARASRDFYEQYF. CDR3 sequence (DNA): TGCAGTGCTAGAGCCTCCCGGGACTTCTACGAGCAGTACTTC.

Only a few counts were recorded for this clonotype. The J gene is TRBJ2-1, the V gene TRBV3-1; TRBD2 aligns across 8 bases. The germline V gene has CDR1 LGHDT and CDR2 YNNKEL (reference sequence). This CDR3 is 14 amino acids long. V was clipped by 7 bases and J by 3 bases; unmatched bases: 5. The CDR3 loop is CASTGSGSYNEQFF. CDR3 bases: TGTGCCAGCACTGGGAGCGGGAGCTACAATGAGCAGTTCTTC.

This clonotype was counted many times. CDR3 amino acids: CASSLSLAGVSGNEQFF. The DNA for the CDR3 is TGTGCCAGCAGCTTAAGTCTAGCGGGAGTCAGCGGGAATGAGCAGTTCTTC. This sequence joins TRBV7-6 and TRBJ2-1, with 10 bases matching TRBD2. The length of the CDR3 is 17 residues. V shed 2 bases, J shed 7 bases, and the junction held 11 bases outside the gene matches. In germline, CDR1 is SGHVS, CDR2 FNYEAQ.

This clonotype appeared a few times. This chain links TRBV20-1 with TRBJ2-5, with TRBD2 matching 10 bases. J gave up 7 bases and V 2 bases, and 7 bases lay outside the gene matches. Germline values: CDR1 DFQATT, CDR2 SNEGSKA (reference sequence). There are 14 residues in the CDR3. Here the CDR3 reads CSARPSGGAGTQYF. CDR3 sequence (DNA): TGCAGTGCTAGACCAAGCGGGGGGGCGGGGACCCAGTACTTC.

This chain connects TRBV5-1 to TRBJ2-6, with D possibly being TRBD1 or TRBD2 (5 bases each). The CDR3 length is 20 residues. The V gene's germline CDR1 is SGHRS and CDR2 YFSETQ. V was clipped by 0 bases and J by 0 bases, with 19 bases between them. The CDR3 protein is CASSLDGWDLNFSGANVLTF. CDR3 coding DNA: TGCGCCAGCAGCTTGGATGGGTGGGACCTAAACTTCTCTGGGGCCAACGTCCTGACTTTC.

The chain joins TRBV11-1 to TRBJ2-1; the match to TRBD2 covers 13 bases. This CDR3 has 20 residues. In germline, CDR1 is SGHAT, CDR2 FQDESV (reference sequence). J was trimmed by 7 bases and V by 4 bases; bases with no gene match: 19. The CDR3 DNA reads TGTGCCAGCAGCTCCATCGGACTAGCGGGAGAGGGGGACATGTATAATGAGCAGTTCTTC. Translating gives CASSSIGLAGEGDMYNEQFF.

This clonotype was seen more than once but under ten times. The chain is built from TRBV12-3 or TRBV12-4 and TRBJ1-2, with unresolved D. V was shortened by 7 bases and J by 4 bases, with 16 bases between the two germline ends. The CDR3 sequence is 14 residues long. CDR3 coding DNA: TGTGCCAGCACCCCCCCCGGAACCTCCTATGGCTACACCTTC. Translating it yields CASTPPGTSYGYTF.

V is TRBV7-8 and J is TRBJ2-3; 10 bases match TRBD1. Looked up from germline, CDR1 is SGHVS and CDR2 is FQNEAQ. Trimming removed 2 bases from V and 5 bases from J; junction bases left unmatched: 4. This CDR3 contains 15 residues. The CDR3 nucleotides read TGTGCCAGCAGCTTAAGACAGGGGGCTGGAGATACGCAGTATTTT. As protein: CASSLRQGAGDTQYF.

Comment on this clonotype: At one of its ends the junction is not consistent with the germline gene, which may arise from a read error. The rearrangement uses TRBV3-1 and TRBJ2-5; D remains ambiguous. CDR1 and CDR2 from the germline V gene are LGHDT and YNNKEL (reference sequence). The CDR3 consists of 13 residues. DNA for the CDR3: TGTGCCAGCAGCCAATTGGTCCAAGAGATCCAGTACTTC. Protein: CASSQLVQEIQYF.